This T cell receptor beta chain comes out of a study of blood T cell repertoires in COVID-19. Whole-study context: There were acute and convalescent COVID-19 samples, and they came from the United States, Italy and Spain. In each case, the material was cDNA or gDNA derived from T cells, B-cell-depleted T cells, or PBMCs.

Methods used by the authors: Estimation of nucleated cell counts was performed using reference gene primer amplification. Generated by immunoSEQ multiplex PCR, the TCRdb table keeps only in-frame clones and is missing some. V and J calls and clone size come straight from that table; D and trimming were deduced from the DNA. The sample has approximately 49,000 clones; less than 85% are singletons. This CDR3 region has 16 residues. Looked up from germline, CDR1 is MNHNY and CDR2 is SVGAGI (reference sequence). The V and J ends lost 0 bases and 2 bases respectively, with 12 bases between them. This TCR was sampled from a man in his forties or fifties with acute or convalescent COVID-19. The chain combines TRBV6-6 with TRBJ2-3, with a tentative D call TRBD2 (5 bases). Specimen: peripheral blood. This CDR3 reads CASSYSGLFSTDTQYF. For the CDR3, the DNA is TGTGCCAGCAGTTACTCTGGACTCTTCTCCACAGATACGCAGTATTTT.